This TCR beta chain is from a study of shared clonotypes between healthy human individuals. Study results and limitations: Non-shared clonotypes had lower generation probabilities than those shared by all four donors. Memory subsets generally showed lower estimated richness than naive subsets. Clonotype sharing among donors was thought likely to change with sequencing depth. The study found about 5% of naive CD4 clonotypes shared across a few donors.

The CDR3 sequence is 14 residues long. V was trimmed by 1 base and J by 2 bases, leaving 8 bases between them. Germline values: CDR1 LNHDA, CDR2 SQIVND (reference sequence). On this clone: Its antigen remains unidentified.

Assay used: immunoSEQ multiplex PCR; TCRdb lists only in-frame clones, some missing. Among approximately 2,300,000 clones listed, just under 95% were seen once. The chain carries TRBV19 and TRBJ2-5; D not resolved. This receptor was taken from a man younger than 30 in good health. Some clones in this sample may be carry-over from other donors' samples. Sequences were obtained from naive CD4+ T cells from PBMCs. As for subset: CD45RA+ positively selected. The CDR3 sequence is CASSIGVAQETQYF. The CDR3 nucleotides are TGTGCCAGTAGTATAGGGGTGGCGCAAGAGACCCAGTACTTC.